This entry is about one T cell receptor (beta chain). Its specificity is not known. PCR employed 60 Vbeta and 13 Jbeta primers. Assay: immunoSEQ multiplex PCR; the TCRdb copy retains only in-frame clones and omits some. There are approximately 160,000 clones in the sample; approximately 88% occur only once, and around 0.41% lies in the top ten. This entry comes from a study of cytomegalovirus exposure and HLA in healthy donors. This CDR3 has 16 amino acids. The junction had 13 bases not matched to a gene; V was cut back by 3 bases and J by 8 bases. Germline CDR1 reads SGDLS; CDR2 reads YYNGEE. The study, taken as a whole, reports: Association of a missense DCLRE1C variant with TCR beta V- and J-gene trimming was reported in a later analysis. Reportedly, fewer N-insertions than the approximately 700-donor mean appeared in an Asian-associated ancestry cluster in a later analysis.

Sequencing used PBMCs. This clonotype originated in a boy aged 2 to 10 in good health and CMV-seronegative. V usage is TRBV9 and J usage is TRBJ1-4, with TRBD1 matching over 7 bases. This CDR3 reads CASSALRTGGEEKLFF. CDR3 in DNA: TGTGCCAGCAGCGCGCTAAGGACAGGAGGAGAGGAAAAACTGTTTTTT.